This section outlines one T cell receptor beta chain sequence together with its context. No cognate antigen has been identified for it. The record has no base qualities; no much larger clone is one base away. The data stem from a study of T cell responses to AZD1222 COVID-19 vaccine (dated by TCRdb to about 2021). Concerning the study at large: TCR sequencing was performed for 230 to 250 trial participants, of whom 200 to 210 were given two doses of AZD1222 and around 25 were given two doses of MenACWY control vaccine. Trial participants were enrolled by age into subgroups of 18-55, 56-69 and 70-plus years, and roughly 160, 29 and 62 TCR-sequenced participants, respectively, were included in these subgroups. Points the paper makes about the study in general: The 56-69-year group was small, and its depth increase did not reach significance, likely because of low power. Participants were mostly white British, with more females than males. The authors suggested clonal diversity may have been underestimated. Because no samples from the day 14 peak response were available, repertoires could be characterized only after the peak T cell response. Reportedly, almost half of the unique spike-specific TCRs recognized epitopes lying outside the regions that are mutated in the B.1.351 and B.1.1.7 variants. After two AZD1222 doses, spike-specific TCR breadth and depth were significantly higher than at day 0 and than in MenACWY recipients. Conclusions about previously exposed vaccinees are limited because only six or seven AZD1222 recipients were SARS-CoV-2 seropositive at baseline. The whole spike protein was spanned by vaccine-associated CD4 TCRs, and dominant responses were seen in regions 160-218 and 743-854.

The CDR3 regions of human TCRbeta chains were analyzed by immunosequencing. Under the source paper's analysis protocol: Repertoire TCRs were checked for matches against a reference library of SARS-CoV-2-specific TCRs that had been generated using the MIRA antigen-specificity platform. Breadth was defined as the fraction of unique TCRs that were SARS-CoV-2-associated, and depth was defined as the fraction of total T cells that were SARS-CoV-2-associated. Using the MIRA data, each spike-specific TCR was mapped to the spike region that the TCR reacts to and placed in a CD4 or CD8 class. Log10-transformed breadth and depth values were compared by one-way ANOVA with Sidak's multiple comparisons tests. The immuneACCESS repertoire file appears here via TCRdb, limited to in-frame rearrangements. These files lack a portion of the clones; in checked studies, under half of the deficit traces to unresolved V genes, and the cause of the others is not known. Clonal size and the V and J genes are those of that table, whereas D and trimming came from the DNA. Recorded for this sample are under 200,000 clones; 87% of them occurred a single time. Roughly 1.1% of the sample comes from the top ten.

Read against the paper, the sample's time point label means: about 28 days (+/-7) after the second vaccine dose. Because spike-specific TCR depth and breadth did not differ between the two schedules, AZD1222 recipients who got a second dose at roughly 4 weeks were pooled with those who got a second dose at roughly 12 weeks. Vaccinee samples were obtained from the UK trials COV001 and COV002, which included a single-blind randomized controlled phase 2/3 trial of AZD1222 (ChAdOx1 nCoV-19) in healthy adults. For TCRbeta chain sequencing, PBMC samples were collected from trial participants at day 0 and at day 28 after the second dose. This TCR was recovered from an adult who received the AZD1222 COVID-19 vaccine. The sample in question was peripheral blood, obtained 28 days after the second AZD1222 dose.

The nucleotide sequence is TGTGCCAGCAGCGCAGGACAGGGACACACAACAGGAGGCTACACCTTC. Translated, it reads CASSAGQGHTTGGYTF. Recombination joined TRBV4-2 with TRBJ1-2; a stretch of 8 junction bases matches TRBD1. The CDR3 runs 16 residues from the cysteine to the phenylalanine. Only the CDR3 portion is preserved as DNA: 48 bases, with reading frame beginning at the first base. For CDR1 and CDR2, the germline V gene lists LGHNA and YNFKEQ. The germline V end is reduced by 5 bases and the J end by 8 bases; junction bases left unmatched: 16.